This TCR beta chain was captured by sequencing in a study of blood T cell repertoires in COVID-19. Trimming left V 4 bases short and J 2 bases short, with 27 bases between. The CDR3 length is 19 residues. CDR1 MDHEN and CDR2 SYDVKM come from the germline V gene. Profiling relied on immunoSEQ multiplex PCR, and the TCRdb table lists in-frame clones only, not all of them. The table includes 150,000 to 200,000 clones, over 75% detected once. This clonotype originated in a man between 45 and 60 years old who had recovered from COVID-19. The sample comprised peripheral blood. V gene TRBV28 combines with J gene TRBJ2-7; D perhaps matches TRBD1 (6 bases). CDR3 region: CASSSPGRGLRGRPYEQYF. The CDR3 nucleotides read TGTGCCAGCAGTTCCCCTGGCAGGGGTCTGAGGGGCCGACCCTACGAGCAGTACTTC.